Sequencing of this T cell receptor (beta chain) was carried out in a study of blood T cell repertoires in COVID-19. In the study overall: Sites across the United States, Italy and Spain contributed samples from acute and convalescent COVID-19. PBMCs, B-cell-depleted T cells, or T cells provided the cDNA or gDNA that made up the material.

In the source study's methods: Amplified reference gene primers provided the basis for estimating nucleated cell counts. Assay: immunoSEQ multiplex PCR; the TCRdb copy retains only in-frame clones and omits some. That table furnishes V, J and clone size, whereas the DNA furnished D and trimming. This table holds 250,000 or so clones, around 87% found once. Participants had their cohort set by participant-reported clinical history. V was clipped by 3 bases and J by 13 bases, with 13 bases between them. The CDR3 length is 11 residues. Germline V CDR1 and CDR2: DFQATT, SNEGSKA (reference sequence). Sequenced: PBMCs or T cells enriched from blood (not recorded which). This receptor was taken from a woman in her 50s who had recovered from COVID-19. This chain links TRBV20-1 with TRBJ2-1, with a possible D match to TRBD1 (6 bases). The CDR3 coding sequence is TGCAGTGCTAGCGGGACAACTTACCAGTTCTTC. Amino acid sequence: CSASGTTYQFF.